This TCR beta chain was captured by sequencing in a study of T cell clusters in autoimmune cytopenias. CDR3 length: 16 residues. In germline, CDR1 is ENHRY, CDR2 SYGVKD. Roughly 40,000 genome equivalents of blood DNA were amplified for TRB. Overall study findings and caveats: TRB repertoire shifts in secondary cytopenia and chronic lymphocytic leukemia mostly reflected lymphoma, not autoimmunity.

Points on this clonotype: The antigen is not known.

TRB rearrangements were amplified by touch-down multiplex PCR with mixed TRB-A/B primers. TCRdb derives one entry per CDR3 protein from the multiplex PCR reads, leaving out DNA. The sample includes more than 6,500 distinct CDR3 sequences. This chain joins TRBV10-3 and TRBJ2-1; TCRdb returns TRBD2, unconfirmable since there is no DNA. The specimen was peripheral blood. The receptor comes from a human donor with an autoimmune cytopenia or autoimmune hepatitis (not recorded which). The CDR3 protein is CASSYWTRGSMNEQFF.